These T cell receptor beta chains were read from a single sample in a study of T cells in severe cutaneous drug reactions. Using the multiplex PCR reads, TCRdb records one entry per CDR3 protein without DNA. The sample has over 7,000 distinct CDR3 sequences. Source material: cells from a skin blister. The receptors here all came from a human donor with a severe cutaneous adverse drug reaction. CDR3s include the opening cysteine and the closing phenylalanine or tryptophan. Each record gives: clone size, J gene, V gene, CDR3 protein. Size values are once, few and many counts, or a class for expanded clones, and some rows have none.

size: -
J: TRBJ2-3
V: TRBV5-1
CDR3: CASSLGLAGLTDTQYF

size: -
J: TRBJ1-1
V: TRBV12-3/TRBV12-4
CDR3: CASTEGPNVAFF

size: -
J: TRBJ1-4
V: TRBV29-1
CDR3: CSVRLTGEKLFF

size: medium-sized
J: TRBJ1-2
V: TRBV30
CDR3: CAWIGTGTNYGYTF

size: -
J: TRBJ2-1
V: TRBV4-3
CDR3: CASSQAGWPSDNEQFF

size: -
J: TRBJ1-5
V: TRBV6-5
CDR3: CASSLTGYSNQPQHF

size: -
J: TRBJ2-3
V: TRBV28
CDR3: CASSWTPPPPSTDTQYF

size: -
J: TRBJ2-6
V: TRBV28
CDR3: CASRSPGLMNSGANVLTF

size: -
J: TRBJ2-7
V: TRBV7-2
CDR3: CASSLVAGGSYEQYF

size: -
J: TRBJ2-2
V: TRBV5-4
CDR3: CASSYSGSTGELFF

size: -
J: TRBJ2-1
V: TRBV29-1
CDR3: CSGSGRGYEQFF

size: -
J: TRBJ2-1
V: TRBV11-2
CDR3: CASSPHSSGGYNEQFF

size: -
J: TRBJ2-3
V: TRBV15
CDR3: CATNLDRGRWDTQYF

size: medium-sized
J: TRBJ2-1
V: TRBV6-2/TRBV6-3
CDR3: CASSYSSYNEQFF

size: -
J: TRBJ1-6
V: TRBV28
CDR3: CASSFFGNSPLHF

size: medium-sized
J: TRBJ2-1
V: TRBV6-5
CDR3: CASSNLGLAGNNEQFF

size: -
J: TRBJ2-1
V: TRBV6-5
CDR3: CASSQPGLEQFF

size: -
J: TRBJ2-7
V: TRBV5-1
CDR3: CASSKESAYEQYF

size: -
J: TRBJ2-5
V: TRBV7-8
CDR3: CASSLSAGGFSTETQYF

size: -
J: TRBJ2-7
V: TRBV27
CDR3: CASRLAGFSYEQYF

size: -
J: TRBJ1-2
V: TRBV11-2
CDR3: CASSPGGDGYTF

size: -
J: TRBJ2-7
V: TRBV20-1
CDR3: CSASERRDLTQYF

size: -
J: TRBJ2-3
V: TRBV7-9
CDR3: CASSEGLMSTDTQYF

size: -
J: TRBJ2-7
V: TRBV12-3/TRBV12-4
CDR3: CASAGGHEQYF

size: -
J: TRBJ2-1
V: TRBV7-8
CDR3: CASLLSGANEQFF

size: -
J: TRBJ2-7
V: TRBV4-3
CDR3: CASSQDRDSSYEQYF

size: -
J: TRBJ2-3
V: TRBV12-3/TRBV12-4
CDR3: CASLGLAGDTQYF

size: medium-sized
J: TRBJ2-7
V: TRBV10-2
CDR3: CASSLSGALYEQYF

size: -
J: TRBJ2-1
V: TRBV3-1
CDR3: CASSQASEVPIWDEQFF

size: -
J: TRBJ2-1
V: TRBV13
CDR3: CASSGGSYYEQFF

size: medium-sized
J: TRBJ1-1
V: TRBV6-2/TRBV6-3
CDR3: CASKDREHTEAFF

size: -
J: TRBJ1-3
V: TRBV12-3/TRBV12-4
CDR3: CASTLGGNTIYF

size: medium-sized
J: TRBJ2-5
V: TRBV30
CDR3: CAWIGSQYQETQYF

size: -
J: TRBJ2-3
V: TRBV4-3
CDR3: CASSQDPWHFQGTDTQYF

size: large
J: TRBJ2-2
V: TRBV11-2
CDR3: CASSLDLGSTGELFF

size: medium-sized
J: TRBJ1-1
V: TRBV30
CDR3: CAGRGPRDTEAFF

size: -
J: TRBJ2-1
V: TRBV9
CDR3: CASSVFVSYNEQFF

size: -
J: TRBJ1-1
V: TRBV19
CDR3: CASSYRAEAFF

size: -
J: TRBJ2-1
V: TRBV12-3/TRBV12-4
CDR3: CASDGKSAGVQFF

size: -
J: TRBJ2-1
V: TRBV6-1
CDR3: CASSEWVGLAGNNEQFF

size: -
J: TRBJ2-6
V: TRBV12-3/TRBV12-4
CDR3: CASSQLGQGRANVLTF

size: -
J: TRBJ2-7
V: TRBV7-8
CDR3: CASSTQDSYEQYF

size: -
J: TRBJ2-2
V: TRBV28
CDR3: CASSFTGRNTGELFF

size: -
J: TRBJ2-1
V: TRBV29-1
CDR3: CSVDTGHPVIGVYNEQFF

size: -
J: TRBJ2-7
V: TRBV6-2/TRBV6-3
CDR3: CASRGLAWEQYF

size: -
J: TRBJ1-5
V: TRBV28
CDR3: CASSLDADAAYYSNQPQHF

size: -
J: TRBJ2-3
V: TRBV28
CDR3: CASSLYTGTDTQYF

size: -
J: TRBJ2-7
V: TRBV29-1
CDR3: CSVTTGVGYEQYF